A single sample gave rise to the 10 T cell receptor beta chains below, sequenced in a study of early T cells in non-severe SARS-CoV-2 infection. TCRdb ran MiXCR on the 5' RACE reads and lists one entry per CDR3 protein. Of about 81,000 distinct CDR3 sequences in the sample, around 15% were seen once. Sample: whole blood. The receptors originated from an adult who was a healthcare worker with PCR-confirmed SARS-CoV-2 infection or an uninfected control (not recorded which).

This clonotype was recorded a few times. The chain is built from TRBV20-1 and TRBJ2-7, with D perhaps matching TRBD1 (6 bases). V lost 6 bases, J lost 2 bases, and 20 bases lay in between. Germline CDR1 DFQATT, CDR2 SNEGSKA (reference sequence). This CDR3 contains 15 residues. This CDR3 is CSALPTWGPTYEQYF. The CDR3 region has the DNA TGCAGTGCCCTTCCAACGTGGGGGCCTACCTACGAGCAGTACTTC.

This clonotype was observed a few times. The limits of the CDR3 on the DNA are not certain, so only TCRdb's listed CDR3 is given. The J gene is TRBJ1-4, the V gene TRBV15; the table's D call, TRBD1, was not checked against the DNA. The germline V gene has CDR1 LNHNV and CDR2 YYDKDF (reference sequence). The CDR3 spans 16 residues, counting both ends. This chain's CDR3 is CATSRVGPGFGEKLFF.

The chain carries TRBV6-4 and TRBJ2-1; 8 nucleotides line up with TRBD1. CDR1 is MRHNA and CDR2 is SNTAGT in the germline V gene. V dropped 6 bases and J dropped 0; count of bases not matched to a gene: 4. The CDR3 runs to 15 residues. CDR3 protein: CASSKQGGSYNEQFF. The CDR3 DNA is TGTGCCAGCAGCAAACAGGGGGGCTCCTACAATGAGCAGTTCTTC.

V gene TRBV7-3 combines with J gene TRBJ2-3; tentatively, D is TRBD1 or TRBD2 (5 bases each). This CDR3 contains 14 residues. CDR1 and CDR2 (germline): SGHTA, FQGTGA. The V gene lost 1 base and the J gene lost 1 base, with 6 bases spanning the gap. CDR3: CASSLRDGTDTQYF. For the CDR3, the DNA is TGTGCCAGCAGCTTAAGGGACGGCACAGATACGCAGTATTTT.

This clonotype was detected only a few times. The chain links TRBV29-1 to TRBJ2-3; 9 nucleotides align to TRBD2. The V segment lost 1 base and the J segment 2 bases; nucleotides outside the gene matches: 10. The CDR3 is made up of 17 amino acids. Germline V gene data show CDR1 as SQVTM and CDR2 as ANQGSEA. The CDR3 protein is CSVEGVGLAGLTDTQYF. The CDR3 nucleotides read TGCAGCGTTGAAGGGGTAGGGCTAGCGGGGCTCACAGATACGCAGTATTTT.

This clonotype was counted only a few times. This sequence joins TRBV11-2 and TRBJ2-7; unclear D gene. V lost 5 bases and J lost 4, with 21 bases in between. The CDR3 runs 16 residues. Germline V gene data show CDR1 as SGHAT and CDR2 as FQNNGV. CDR3 bases: TGTGCCAGCAGCCTACGAAAGACACCTAATAGTTACGAGCAGTACTTC. It codes for CASSLRKTPNSYEQYF.

J is TRBJ2-3 and V is TRBV5-1, with a tentative D call TRBD2 (7 bases). V lost 3 bases, J lost 0 bases, and 17 bases lay in between. CDR3 length equals 17 residues. CDR1 is SGHRS and CDR2 is YFSETQ in the germline V gene. CDR3 sequence reads: CASSWGGGGGSTDTQYF. CDR3 DNA sequence: TGCGCCAGCAGCTGGGGTGGCGGCGGGGGCAGCACAGATACGCAGTATTTT.

V usage is TRBV6-1 and J usage is TRBJ1-6, with TRBD1 matching over 9 bases. CDR1 and CDR2 from the germline V gene are MNHNS and SASEGT. V was clipped by 6 bases and J by 1 base; unmatched bases: 4. The CDR3 is made up of 16 amino acids. The CDR3 loop reads CASSRQGVSYNSPLHF. The CDR3 DNA follows: TGTGCCAGCAGCCGACAGGGGGTATCCTATAATTCACCCCTCCACTTT.

The chain employs TRBV28 and TRBJ1-2; 8 bases match TRBD1. The CDR3 is 18 amino acids. V lost 3 bases to trimming and J lost 5 bases; unmatched junction nucleotides: 17. CDR1 is MDHEN, CDR2 SYDVKM, per germline. DNA of the CDR3: TGTGCCAGCAGTTTCAATCCTGCAGGGGGCGGATTAAGTTATGGCTACACCTTC. Amino acid sequence: CASSFNPAGGGLSYGYTF.

The chain recombines TRBV25-1 with TRBJ2-3; D is uncertain. The CDR3 is 15 residues long. Trimming took 2 bases from V and 3 from J, leaving 12 bases between them. The germline CDR1 and CDR2 sequences are MGHDK and SYGVNS. For the CDR3, the DNA is TGTGCCAGCAGTGAAGGTGGTTTTCGGACAGATACGCAGTATTTT. Its translation is CASSEGGFRTDTQYF.